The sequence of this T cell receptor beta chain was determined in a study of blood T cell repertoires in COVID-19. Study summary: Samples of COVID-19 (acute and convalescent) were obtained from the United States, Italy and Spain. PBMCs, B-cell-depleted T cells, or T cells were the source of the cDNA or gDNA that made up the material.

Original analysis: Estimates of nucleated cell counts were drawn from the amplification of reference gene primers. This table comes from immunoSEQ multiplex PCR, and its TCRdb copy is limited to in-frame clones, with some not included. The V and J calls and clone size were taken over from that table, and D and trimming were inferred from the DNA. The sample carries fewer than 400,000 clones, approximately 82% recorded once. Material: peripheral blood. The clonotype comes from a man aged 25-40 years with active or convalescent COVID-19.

CDR3 sequence (DNA): TGCGCCAGCAGCTTGGACGGGACAGGGGGCGAGCAGTACTTC. This codes for CASSLDGTGGEQYF. The chain joins TRBV5-1 to TRBJ2-7, with 11 bases fitting TRBD1. Trimming took 0 bases from V and 6 from J; bases not matched to a gene: 2. Germline V CDR1 and CDR2: SGHRS, YFSETQ. The CDR3 consists of 14 residues.